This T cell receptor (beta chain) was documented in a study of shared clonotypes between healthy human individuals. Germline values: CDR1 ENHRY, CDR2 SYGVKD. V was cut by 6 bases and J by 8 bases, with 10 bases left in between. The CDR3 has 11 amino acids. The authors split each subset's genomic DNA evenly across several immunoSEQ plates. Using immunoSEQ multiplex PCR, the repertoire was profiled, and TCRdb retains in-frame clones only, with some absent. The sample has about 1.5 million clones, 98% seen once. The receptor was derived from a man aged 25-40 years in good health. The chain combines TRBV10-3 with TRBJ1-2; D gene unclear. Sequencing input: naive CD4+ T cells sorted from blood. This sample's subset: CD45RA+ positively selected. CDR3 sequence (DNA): TGTGCCATCAGGGTACTGGACGGCTACACCTTC. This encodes CAIRVLDGYTF.